These 30 T cell receptor beta chains originate from one sample sequenced in a study of blood T cells in healthy people across ages. Through a sample-barcoded 5' primer and a J-beta primer mix, a second PCR was run for roughly 7 to 11 cycles. MiXCR was run by TCRdb on the 5' RACE reads, yielding one entry per CDR3 protein. The table lists 550,000 to 700,000 distinct CDR3 sequences, 25% to 30% of them singletons. The material sequenced was blood. Every receptor here comes from a woman between 65 and 79 years old in good health.

This clonotype was picked up a small number of times. The chain is built from TRBV7-2 and TRBJ2-7, with D perhaps assigned TRBD1 or TRBD2 (6 bases each). Germline V gene data show CDR1 as SGHTA and CDR2 as FQGNSA. The CDR3 contains 14 residues. V was pared by 6 bases and J by 1 base, with 13 bases between. The CDR3 DNA reads as TGTGCCAGCAGTTGGGGGGCAGATTCCTACGAGCAGTACTTC. Translated, it gives CASSWGADSYEQYF.

This clonotype was recorded a few times. The rearrangement links TRBV12-3 or TRBV12-4 to TRBJ2-1; 11 nucleotides match TRBD2. J was trimmed by 8 bases and V by 6 bases; bases with no gene match: 6. The CDR3 has 14 residues. CDR3 nucleotides: TGTGCCAGCAGACTTAGCGGGGGGGCCTATGAGCAGTTCTTC. Translated, it gives CASRLSGGAYEQFF.

The sample holds a few counts of this clonotype. The rearrangement joins TRBV27 to TRBJ1-1; no firm D call. Germline CDR1 is MNHEY and CDR2 is SMNVEV (reference sequence). The CDR3 runs 11 residues. The V end was cut by 7 bases, the J end by 6 bases, with 9 bases between. The CDR3 DNA is TGTGCCAGCAAGGAGGGCCCTGAAGCTTTCTTT. It encodes CASKEGPEAFF.

This clonotype came up a few times. The gene calls are TRBV20-1 and TRBJ1-2, with a weak D call TRBD1 (5 bases). The CDR3 runs to 13 residues. V lost 1 base and J lost 2, with 8 bases in between. The V gene's germline CDR1 is DFQATT and CDR2 SNEGSKA (reference sequence). CDR3 bases: TGCAGTGCTAGAGGTGGGGCCAACTATGGCTACACCTTC. Translation: CSARGGANYGYTF.

The chain has TRBV25-1 and TRBJ2-1; perhaps TRBD1 as D (5 bases). The germline V and J ends were trimmed by 10 bases and 7 bases, with 23 bases remaining between them. The CDR3 loop spans 15 amino acids. Per the germline V gene, CDR1 is MGHDK and CDR2 is SYGVNS. This chain's CDR3 is CATSATGLGPNEQFF. CDR3 in DNA: TGTGCCACTTCGGCTACAGGTCTCGGCCCTAATGAGCAGTTCTTC.

V usage is TRBV29-1 and J usage is TRBJ1-2, with 7 bases matching TRBD1. Germline CDR1 reads SQVTM; CDR2 reads ANQGSEA. The CDR3 runs to 12 residues. The ends lost 5 bases at V and 4 bases at J; junction bases unmatched: 4. This CDR3 reads CSVPSGGYGYTF. As DNA, the CDR3 is TGCAGCGTTCCGTCAGGGGGCTATGGCTACACCTTC.

The chain joins TRBV7-8 to TRBJ1-3, with D maybe TRBD1 (6 bases). Germline assignment: CDR1 SGHVS and CDR2 FQNEAQ. The CDR3 is 16 residues long. Deletions cut 4 bases from V and 1 base from J, with 14 bases between. The CDR3 sequence: CASSSGTSISGNTIYF. In DNA, the CDR3 is TGTGCCAGCAGCTCCGGGACAAGCATTTCTGGAAACACCATATATTTT.

This clonotype occurred a few times. CDR3 coding DNA: TGTGCCAGCAGACTATCGGGGGGGAGCTCCTACAATGAGCAGTTCTTC. Its protein product is CASRLSGGSSYNEQFF. The chain has TRBV7-3 and TRBJ2-1; 8 bases match TRBD2. Per germline, CDR1 SGHTA and CDR2 FQGTGA. The CDR3 has 16 amino acids. The trim removed 6 bases at V and 0 bases at J, leaving 7 bases unmatched.

The chain carries TRBV18 and TRBJ2-3, with D perhaps matching TRBD1 (5 bases). The CDR3 consists of 15 residues. CDR1 and CDR2 (germline): KGHSH, LQKENI. With 1 base removed from V and 2 bases from J, the gap between germline ends came to 10 bases. CDR3 DNA sequence: TGTGCCAGCTCACCACTCACAGGAGACACAGATACGCAGTATTTT. Its protein is CASSPLTGDTDTQYF.

V usage is TRBV12-3 or TRBV12-4 and J usage is TRBJ1-1, with D hard to call. The CDR3 runs 12 residues. Trimming took off 11 bases at V and 0 bases at J, with 10 bases between the two ends. CDR3 sequence (DNA): TGTGCCGCGGGGAGGGTGAACACTGAAGCTTTCTTT. It encodes CAAGRVNTEAFF.

This clonotype was found a few times. V gene TRBV7-3 combines with J gene TRBJ2-1; 13 positions agree with TRBD2. Germline-derived CDR1 and CDR2 are SGHTA and FQGTGA. The CDR3 runs 15 residues. Germline trimming cut 4 bases from V and 5 bases from J; bases unmatched to any gene: 2. CDR3 sequence: CASSWTSGGNNEQFF. The CDR3 coding sequence is TGTGCCAGCAGCTGGACTAGCGGGGGCAACAATGAGCAGTTCTTC.

The CDR3 region is CASSQRTGNEQFF. DNA for the CDR3: TGCGCCAGCAGCCAAAGGACTGGCAATGAGCAGTTCTTC. This chain connects TRBV4-3 to TRBJ2-5, with a tentative D call TRBD2 (5 bases). The J call may be incorrect, as the DNA end agrees better with TRBJ2-1. Germline values: CDR1 LGHNA, CDR2 YSLEER. The CDR3 has 13 amino acids.

The chain is built from TRBV28 and TRBJ2-2; 7 bases map to TRBD2. The CDR3 is 14 amino acids. The ends lost 2 bases at V and 6 bases at J; junction bases unmatched: 3. Germline V gives CDR1 MDHEN, CDR2 SYDVKM. CDR3 amino acids: CASSLGRAAGELFF. CDR3 DNA: TGTGCCAGCAGTTTAGGGAGGGCGGCCGGGGAGCTGTTTTTT.

V is TRBV29-1 and J is TRBJ2-3, with TRBD2 matching 11 bases. This CDR3 is 16 amino acids long. Germline-derived CDR1 and CDR2 are SQVTM and ANQGSEA. V was clipped by 6 bases and J by 4 bases; unmatched bases: 12. The CDR3 here is CSVAGGLAGRSDTQYF. The CDR3, as DNA: TGCAGCGTCGCCGGAGGACTAGCGGGCCGCTCAGATACGCAGTATTTT.

The J gene is TRBJ2-1, the V gene TRBV4-3; no clear D. The CDR3 consists of 16 residues. V lost 1 base, J lost 0 bases, and 10 bases lay in between. Per germline, CDR1 LGHNA and CDR2 YSLEER. The CDR3, as DNA: TGCGCCAGCAGCCAAGTGGAAGGATTCTCCTACAATGAGCAGTTCTTC. Amino acid sequence: CASSQVEGFSYNEQFF.

This clonotype has just a few counts. The chain joins TRBV6-2 or TRBV6-3 to TRBJ2-5, with TRBD2 identical over 11 bases. The end of the DNA is better explained by TRBJ2-1, so the J call may be wrong. Germline V gene sequence: CDR1 MNHEY, CDR2 SVGEGT. CDR3 length: 15 residues. This CDR3 reads CASRPLAGERGEQFF. CDR3 nucleotides: TGTGCCAGCAGACCACTAGCGGGGGAGCGGGGTGAGCAGTTCTTC.

This clonotype occurred a few times. The chain couples TRBV2 to TRBJ1-6; 7 nucleotides agree with TRBD1. J lost 7 bases, V lost 5 bases, and 8 bases had no gene match. The germline gives CDR1 SNHLY, CDR2 FYNNEI. CDR3 size: 15 residues. CDR3 protein: CASSRRTGENSPLHF. The CDR3 coding sequence is TGTGCCAGCAGTCGACGGACAGGAGAGAATTCACCCCTCCACTTT.

The CDR3 sequence is CASSRTTGGRDTGELFF. The CDR3 DNA follows: TGCGCCAGCAGCAGAACGACAGGGGGCAGAGACACCGGGGAGCTGTTTTTT. The J gene is TRBJ2-2, the V gene TRBV5-1; TRBD1 aligns across 10 bases. The germline CDR1 and CDR2 sequences are SGHRS and YFSETQ. The V and J ends lost 4 bases and 3 bases, in that order; junction bases with no gene match: 9. CDR3 size: 17 residues. Based on the CDR3 plus reference TRBV5-1 and TRBJ2-2, the full variable domain is KAGVTQTPRYLIKTRGQQVTLSCSPISGHRSVSWYQQTPGQGLQFLFEYFSETQRNKGNFPGRFSGRQFSNSRSEMNVSTLELGDSALYLCASSRTTGGRDTGELFFGEGSRLTVL.

The chain recombines TRBV4-2 with TRBJ2-7; 7 nucleotides align to TRBD1. Germline assignment: CDR1 LGHNA and CDR2 YNFKEQ. Germline trimming cut 3 bases from V and 0 bases from J; bases unmatched to any gene: 11. The CDR3 loop spans 17 amino acids. CDR3 coding DNA: TGTGCCAGCAGCCACACCACAAGACAGGGAAGCTCCTACGAGCAGTACTTC. Its protein is CASSHTTRQGSSYEQYF.

This clonotype has more than one count but fewer than ten. The V call is TRBV7-6, the J call TRBJ2-3; D is ambiguous. CDR3 length: 13 amino acids. V lost 4 bases and J 2 bases, leaving 7 bases between the germline ends. The V gene's germline CDR1 is SGHVS and CDR2 FNYEAQ. CDR3 loop: CASSSKFTDTQYF. The DNA of the CDR3 is TGTGCCAGCAGCTCAAAATTCACAGATACGCAGTATTTT.

This clonotype occurred a few times. V gene TRBV29-1 combines with J gene TRBJ2-5; 8 nucleotides match TRBD2. This CDR3 has 14 residues. Germline V CDR1 and CDR2: SQVTM, ANQGSEA. J gave up 2 bases and V 3 bases, and 5 bases lay outside the gene matches. CDR3 sequence reads: CSVDGGGNQETQYF. CDR3 coding DNA: TGCAGCGTTGACGGCGGGGGGAATCAAGAGACCCAGTACTTC.

The gene calls are TRBV19 and TRBJ1-1; weak D call: TRBD1 (6 bases). Germline-derived CDR1 and CDR2 are LNHDA and SQIVND (reference sequence). This CDR3 region has 10 residues. The CDR3, as DNA: TGTGCATCGGGGGGCGCTGAAGCTTTCTTT. Protein: CASGGAEAFF. Looking up the rest from reference TRBV19 and TRBJ1-1 gives the full variable domain: DGGITQSPKYLFRKEGQNVTLSCEQNLNHDAMYWYRQDPGQGLRLIYYSQIVNDFQKGDIAEGYSVSREKKESFPLTVTSAQKNPTAFYLCASGGAEAFFGQGTRLTVV.

The gene calls are TRBV11-2 and TRBJ1-2; 7 nucleotides line up with TRBD1. Germline V CDR1 and CDR2: SGHAT, FQNNGV. The CDR3 extends over 17 amino acids. V dropped 0 bases and J dropped 6; count of bases not matched to a gene: 13. CDR3 bases: TGTGCCAGCAGCTTAGATGGGGCATTTAGAGGGGGCGATGGCTACACCTTC. This codes for CASSLDGAFRGGDGYTF. The full variable domain, rest sourced from reference TRBV11-2 and TRBJ1-2, is EAGVAQSPRYKIIEKRQSVAFWCNPISGHATLYWYQQILGQGPKLLIQFQNNGVVDDSQLPKDRFSAERLKGVDSTLKIQPAKLEDSAVYLCASSLDGAFRGGDGYTFGSGTRLTVV.

The gene calls are TRBV4-3 and TRBJ1-4; D call uncertain. Looked up from germline, CDR1 is LGHNA and CDR2 is YSLEER. The CDR3 contains 12 residues. Trimming removed 6 bases at V and 6 bases at J, with 8 bases between. CDR3 amino acids: CASRSFDEKLFF. CDR3 coding DNA: TGCGCCAGCAGGTCATTTGATGAAAAACTGTTTTTT.

This chain joins TRBV12-3 or TRBV12-4 and TRBJ1-2, with D perhaps matching TRBD1 (5 bases). The CDR3 covers 14 residues. Trimming took 3 bases from V and 8 from J, leaving 16 bases between them. The CDR3 spells CASSFLFGGSGYTF. For the CDR3, the DNA is TGTGCCAGCAGTTTTCTCTTCGGGGGATCCGGCTACACCTTC.

The chain couples TRBV4-1 to TRBJ1-1; D uncertain. Germline V gene sequence: CDR1 MGHRA, CDR2 YSYEKL. This CDR3 is 16 amino acids long. Trimming stripped 0 bases from V and 1 base from J, with 12 bases between. The CDR3 DNA reads as TGCGCCAGCAGCCAAGATCGGGCAGCCCGGAACACTGAAGCTTTCTTT. Translated, it gives CASSQDRAARNTEAFF.

V and J are TRBV6-2 or TRBV6-3 and TRBJ1-2; tentative D call: TRBD1 (6 bases). Germline V gives CDR1 MNHEY, CDR2 SVGEGT. The V end was cut by 6 bases, the J end by 5 bases, with 13 bases between. This CDR3 is 13 amino acids long. The CDR3 spells CASSPRGHYGYTF. The CDR3 nucleotides are TGTGCCAGCAGCCCGCGGGGGCATTATGGCTACACCTTC.

The sample holds a few counts of this clonotype. This chain joins TRBV4-3 and TRBJ2-3, with 9 bases that match TRBD1. Losses at the gene ends were 5 bases for V and 2 bases for J; bases not matched to a gene: 14. Germline lookup yields CDR1 LGHNA and CDR2 YSLEER. The CDR3 is 18 residues long. The CDR3 protein is CASSSPRRTGEVTDTQYF. As DNA, the CDR3 is TGCGCCAGCAGCTCCCCGCGTCGGACAGGGGAAGTCACAGATACGCAGTATTTT.

This clonotype was detected a few times. V and J are TRBV29-1 and TRBJ2-7, with 11 positions matching TRBD2. Per the germline V gene, CDR1 is SQVTM and CDR2 is ANQGSEA. The CDR3 runs 15 residues. J lost 1 base, V lost 0 bases, and 2 bases had no gene match. The CDR3 DNA reads TGCAGCGTTGAAGATCGGACTAGCGGGTCCTACGAGCAGTACTTC. Translating gives CSVEDRTSGSYEQYF.

The V call is TRBV25-1, the J call TRBJ2-3; 9 bases line up with TRBD1. This CDR3 is built from 19 residues. Unmatched junction bases numbered 17, after V lost 3 bases and J lost 4 bases. Germline-derived CDR1 and CDR2 are MGHDK and SYGVNS. CDR3 DNA sequence: TGTGCCAGCAGTGAGTACAGGGGGCAAGCTCGAATAGGTGCAGATACGCAGTATTTT. Its translation is CASSEYRGQARIGADTQYF.